This TCR beta chain was retrieved from a study of cytomegalovirus exposure and HLA in healthy donors. Findings and caveats of the study: A previous analysis found most TCR beta V segments productive roughly 87% or roughly 30% of the time. TCR sequences were mostly rare, though some public TCRs occurred in many donors. Indistinguishability led to the exclusion of some V segments, TRBV6-2 and TRBV6-3 included. Reportedly, HLA-A and HLA-B alleles of most subjects were accurately predicted from TCR beta.

PCR involved 60 Vbeta and 13 Jbeta primers. Method: immunoSEQ multiplex PCR; TCRdb's copy keeps in-frame clones and lacks some. Among 110,000 or so clones listed, over 80% were seen once. Looked up from germline, CDR1 is MDHEN and CDR2 is SYDVKM. The CDR3 length is 13 residues. V was cut by 3 bases and J by 3 bases, with 8 bases left in between. As for this clone: Its antigen is not identified.

The J gene is TRBJ1-2, the V gene TRBV28, with unresolved D. The receptor comes from a man between 18 and 29 years old in good health and CMV-seronegative. The material sequenced was PBMCs. CDR3 coding DNA: TGTGCCAGCAGTTTCAGTACAGACTATGGCTACACCTTC. Translated, it gives CASSFSTDYGYTF.